This TCR beta chain was observed in a study of shared clonotypes between healthy human individuals (TCRdb year 2020). Background for the entire study: A few men and a couple of women, aged 18 to 49 years, made up the cohort. To estimate repertoire size and how much clonotype sharing occurs between individuals, the study deeply sequenced the blood TCR repertoires of roughly 5 healthy adults. Each donor's leukapheresis produced roughly between roughly 0.85 and 9.5 billion PBMCs. To increase sequencing depth and limit assay-specific biases, different laboratories used diverse techniques to prepare libraries and sequence TCR repertoires. For each donor, CD4 naive and CD4 memory were each given three plates, CD8 naive was given two plates, and CD8 memory was given one plate. General conclusions and limits of the study: Compared with non-shared clonotypes, the clonotypes found in all four sorted-subset donors had higher generation probabilities. Only blood was sampled, and tissue TCR repertoires likely differ from those in blood. The small number of donors limited the genetic and exposure-history diversity represented. Pairwise subsampling indicated that sequencing depth was expected to affect the degree of clonotype sharing among donors. Roughly 5% of naive CD4, 3.5% of naive CD8, about 2.5% of memory CD4, and 0.4% of memory CD8 clonotypes were shared across a few donors. Estimated clonotype richness was generally larger for naive than for memory subsets. Rarefaction of sorted-subset datasets indicated incomplete sequencing despite the large sequencing depth.

TCR CDR3 regions were amplified from genomic DNA by multiplex PCR using the deep immunoSEQ assay. Extracted genomic DNA from each cell subset was distributed evenly across all wells of several immunoSEQ 96-well plates, and each plate was treated as a replicate. Each replicate PCR for sorted subsets received about 180 ng genomic DNA, equal to tens of thousands of T cell genomes. Purified libraries were quantified with a Qubit 3.0 fluorometer, sized on a Bioanalyzer 2100, and re-quantified with the KAPA Library Quantification kit. A separate single-read 150-cycle Illumina NextSeq 550 flow cell was used to sequence each immunoSEQ 96-well plate. Processing in the source paper ran as follows. The immunoSEQ output contained only junctional sequences without quality scores, so filtering could not match that applied to full-length reads. To assign V/J genes and CDR3, sequences were annotated using PyIR, a Python wrapper for IgBLAST v1.9, with IMGT germline references. Any read was removed if the V/J assignment was weak (E-value above 1e-6), the CDR3 was missing, or the read contained stop codons, out-of-frame junctions, or ambiguous translated residues. A V3J clonotype was defined by an identical inferred V gene, J gene, and CDR3 amino acid sequence. Percentage overlap between repertoires was computed as shared unique clonotypes divided by the size of the smaller repertoire. Three approaches were used to assess repertoire richness: RTK rarefaction, the Chao1 estimator, and Recon v2.1 estimates of unobserved clonotypes. For all TCRbeta clonotypes obtained by the gDNA method from a few donors, generation probabilities were computed with OLGA. TCRdb re-hosts the immuneACCESS table, in-frame sequences only. Its copies lack some clones; in the studies checked, an unresolved V gene accounts for under half of them, and the cause for the rest is not known. V, J and clone size were drawn from that table, and D and trimming were deduced from the DNA. In this sample the table shows over a million clones, approximately 96% of which occur a single time. The ten largest clonotypes hold approximately 1.1% of the sample.

The count of this clone is one. It has no known antigen specificity. No per-base quality is available; no much larger clone lies one base away. This CDR3 is also generated by other DNA sequences in the sample. In the germline V gene (reference sequence), CDR1 corresponds to SEHNR and CDR2 to FQNEAQ. From its cysteine to its phenylalanine, the CDR3 spans 14 amino acids. Just the 42-base CDR3 DNA is kept, in frame starting at base 1. The trim is 0 bases for V and 4 bases for J, with a gap of 10 bases between the germline ends. The donors were healthy, HIV-negative adults with no recently reported acute infections or vaccinations. Only Caucasian adults living in Nashville, Tennessee, USA were represented among the donors. Magnetic negative selection was used to enrich CD4+ T cells, after which naive cells were positively selected on CD45RA and the negative fraction became the memory subset. Blood was obtained by leukapheresis, after which PBMCs were separated by Ficoll-Histopaque density gradient centrifugation and cryopreserved in liquid nitrogen vapor phase. Analytical flow cytometry was used to check the purity and quantity of each magnetically sorted T cell population. Each sorted fraction had its genomic DNA isolated and then quantified by UV absorbance on a Nanodrop 2000c.

The V and J segments used are TRBV7-9 and TRBJ2-7, and perhaps TRBD1 as D gene, on 6 matching bases. The clonotype comes from a man between 25 and 39 years old in good health. Sequencing input: naive CD4+ T cells sorted from blood. Read against the paper, the sample's cell subset or site label means: CD45RA+ positively selected. CDR3 sequence: CASSLAGAAYEQYF. The sequenced DNA is TGTGCCAGCAGCTTAGCGGGGGCTGCTTACGAGCAGTACTTC.